A single sample gave rise to the 23 T cell receptor beta chains below, sequenced in a study of blood T cell repertoires in COVID-19. TCRdb keeps only in-frame clones here, not all; method: immunoSEQ multiplex PCR. The repertoire holds 350,000 to 550,000 clones, approximately 90% seen once, with roughly 2% in the top ten. The sequenced material came from PBMCs or T cells enriched from blood (not recorded which). These receptors came from a woman aged 18 to 35 with acute COVID-19.

This chain connects TRBV7-2 to TRBJ1-5; D possibly corresponds to TRBD1 (5 bases). Germline values: CDR1 SGHTA, CDR2 FQGNSA. The V end lost 5 bases, the J end lost 5 bases, and 13 bases lay between the germline ends. The CDR3 is made up of 14 amino acids. The CDR3 sequence is CASSKDTGHQPQHF. CDR3 nucleotide sequence: TGTGCCAGCAGCAAGGACACTGGCCATCAGCCCCAGCATTTT.

A single count supports this clone. The V gene is TRBV6-4, the J gene TRBJ2-1; 8 bases fit TRBD2. Germline V gives CDR1 MRHNA, CDR2 SNTAGT. CDR3 size: 15 residues. With 7 bases clipped from V and 5 bases from J, the junction kept 10 bases outside the gene matches. The CDR3 sequence: CASTKGGRINNEQFF. As DNA, the CDR3 is TGTGCCAGCACTAAGGGCGGGAGGATAAACAATGAGCAGTTCTTC.

The chain recombines TRBV5-1 with TRBJ1-2, with TRBD1 identical over 7 bases. The CDR3 has 15 residues. The J segment lost 7 bases and the V segment lost 4 bases, leaving 13 bases of the junction unmatched. CDR1 is SGHRS and CDR2 is YFSETQ in the germline V gene. The CDR3 nucleotides read TGCGCCAGCAGCCCCCGACAGGGAACGACTCTTGGCTACACCTTC. Translation gives CASSPRQGTTLGYTF.

The V gene is TRBV7-2, the J gene TRBJ2-3, with TRBD2 matching 10 bases. The CDR3 runs 17 residues. CDR1 SGHTA and CDR2 FQGNSA come from the germline V gene. V gave up 2 bases and J gave up 5 bases; unmatched junction bases: 10. CDR3 DNA sequence: TGTGCCAGCAGCTTACTCCTAGCGGGAGCGGTGGGAGATACGCAGTATTTT. Translating it yields CASSLLLAGAVGDTQYF. The complete variable domain, with remaining parts taken from reference TRBV7-2 and TRBJ2-3, reads GAGVSQSPSNKVTEKGKDVELRCDPISGHTALYWYRQSLGQGLEFLIYFQGNSAPDKSGLPSDRFSAERTGGSVSTLTIQRTQQEDSAVYLCASSLLLAGAVGDTQYFGPGTRLTVL.

The CDR3 sequence is CASSPPGNQPQHF. The CDR3 DNA is TGTGCCAGCAGCCCCCCGGGCAATCAGCCCCAGCATTTT. The rearrangement uses TRBV3-1 (or the pseudogene TRBV3-2) and TRBJ1-5; no clear D. CDR3 length: 13 amino acids. CDR1 is LGHDT and CDR2 is YNNKEL in the germline V gene (reference sequence). The ends were cut back, 4 bases at V and 2 bases at J, with 6 bases in the middle.

This clone was recorded once. The genes are TRBV27 and TRBJ1-5, with a tentative D call TRBD1 (6 bases). V gave up 2 bases and J gave up 5 bases, with 10 bases separating them. The CDR3 has 14 residues. Germline V gives CDR1 MNHEY, CDR2 SMNVEV (reference sequence). CDR3 protein: CASSLRGADQPQHF. CDR3 DNA sequence: TGTGCCAGCAGTTTACGGGGGGCGGATCAGCCCCAGCATTTT.

Points on this clone: In the same sample, other DNA sequences code for this CDR3. V usage is TRBV5-1 and J usage is TRBJ2-7; 10 positions match TRBD1. Germline CDR1 and CDR2: SGHRS and YFSETQ. After removal of 0 bases from V and 4 bases from J, the junction contained 1 base not matched to a gene. The length of the CDR3 is 14 residues. The CDR3 here is CASSLVGQGYEQYF. In DNA form, the CDR3 reads TGCGCCAGCAGCTTGGTGGGACAGGGGTACGAGCAGTACTTC.

V and J are TRBV9 and TRBJ2-6, with D uncertain. There are 14 residues in the CDR3. Germline lookup yields CDR1 SGDLS and CDR2 YYNGEE. The V end lost 0 bases, the J end lost 1 base, and 2 bases lay between the germline ends. The CDR3 reads CASSVVSGANVLTF. CDR3 sequence (DNA): TGTGCCAGCAGCGTAGTATCTGGGGCCAACGTCCTGACTTTC.

This sequence joins TRBV19 and TRBJ1-1; D gene ambiguous. V lost 0 bases, J lost 2 bases, and 7 bases lay in between. The CDR3 covers 14 residues. Per the germline V gene, CDR1 is LNHDA and CDR2 is SQIVND (reference sequence). CDR3 DNA sequence: TGTGCCAGTAGTATAGAACGGACTAACACTGAAGCTTTCTTT. Encoded protein: CASSIERTNTEAFF. Based on the CDR3 plus reference TRBV19 and TRBJ1-1, the full variable domain is DGGITQSPKYLFRKEGQNVTLSCEQNLNHDAMYWYRQDPGQGLRLIYYSQIVNDFQKGDIAEGYSVSREKKESFPLTVTSAQKNPTAFYLCASSIERTNTEAFFGQGTRLTVV.

The V gene is TRBV30, the J gene TRBJ1-2; the D gene is possibly TRBD1 (6 bases). V lost 0 bases and J lost 8, with 16 bases in between. From germline, CDR1 is GTSNPN and CDR2 SVGIG (reference sequence). The length of the CDR3 is 14 residues. The CDR3 loop reads CAWSVDLQGGGYTF. Written as DNA, the CDR3 is TGTGCCTGGAGTGTCGACCTACAGGGTGGCGGCTACACCTTC.

The V gene is TRBV7-8, the J gene TRBJ2-4; 7 bases are a match to TRBD2. Germline trimming cut 5 bases from V and 0 bases from J; bases unmatched to any gene: 10. In germline, CDR1 is SGHVS, CDR2 FQNEAQ. There are 17 residues in the CDR3. CDR3 sequence reads: CASSPGGRSLAKNIQYF. The CDR3 nucleotides read TGTGCCAGCAGCCCCGGGGGGAGGTCCCTAGCCAAAAACATTCAGTACTTC.

The gene calls are TRBV6-5 and TRBJ1-1; 7 bases are a match to TRBD1. Germline CDR1 is MNHEY and CDR2 is SVGAGI. V dropped 4 bases and J dropped 0; count of bases not matched to a gene: 5. This CDR3 has 15 amino acids. CDR3 in amino acids: CASSLQQGMNTEAFF. In DNA, the CDR3 is TGTGCCAGCAGTTTGCAACAGGGGATGAACACTGAAGCTTTCTTT.

J is TRBJ1-1 and V is TRBV28, with D hard to call. V lost 5 bases, J lost 0 bases, and 13 bases lay in between. Germline assignment: CDR1 MDHEN and CDR2 SYDVKM. CDR3 length: 15 amino acids. The CDR3 DNA is TGTGCCAGCAGTGCCTCGACAAGAGTGAACACTGAAGCTTTCTTT. It is translated as CASSASTRVNTEAFF.

The CDR3 region is CASSFQGSQNYGYTF. In DNA, the CDR3 is TGTGCCAGCAGCTTTCAGGGGTCGCAGAATTATGGCTACACCTTC. The genes are TRBV5-5 and TRBJ1-2, with D tentatively TRBD1 (6 bases). The CDR3 contains 15 residues. The V end lost 2 bases, the J end lost 5 bases, and 16 bases lay between the germline ends. Germline V gene data show CDR1 as SGHKS and CDR2 as YYEKEE (reference sequence).

The chain recombines TRBV18 with TRBJ2-3; D may be TRBD2 (5 bases). CDR1 KGHSH and CDR2 LQKENI come from the germline V gene. CDR3 length equals 12 residues. Deletions cut 0 bases from V and 8 bases from J, with 6 bases between. The CDR3 bases are TGTGCCAGCTCACCACCAGGAGGTACGCAGTATTTT. This translates into CASSPPGGTQYF.

V is TRBV9 and J is TRBJ1-4; D may be TRBD1 (5 bases). Germline CDR1 and CDR2: SGDLS and YYNGEE. The V end lost 2 bases, the J end lost 11 bases, and 16 bases lay between the germline ends. The length of the CDR3 is 14 residues. The CDR3 sequence is CASSVSGTGEKLFF. For the CDR3, the DNA is TGTGCCAGCAGCGTCTCCGGGACGGGGGAGAAACTGTTTTTT. The full variable domain, in which reference TRBV9 and TRBJ1-4 provide the parts outside the CDR3, is DSGVTQTPKHLITATGQRVTLRCSPRSGDLSVYWYQQSLDQGLQFLIQYYNGEERAKGNILERFSAQQFPDLHSELNLSSLELGDSALYFCASSVSGTGEKLFFGSGTQLSVL.

The J gene is TRBJ2-1, the V gene TRBV19; unclear D gene. The germline CDR1 and CDR2 sequences are LNHDA and SQIVND (reference sequence). This CDR3 has 15 amino acids. Trimming removed 3 bases at V and 7 bases at J, with 16 bases between. The CDR3: CASSISTTPGNEQFF. CDR3 sequence (DNA): TGTGCCAGTAGTATTAGCACAACCCCGGGTAATGAGCAGTTCTTC.

The rearrangement joins TRBV19 to TRBJ2-2, with D perhaps TRBD1 (5 bases). From germline, CDR1 is LNHDA and CDR2 SQIVND (reference sequence). The CDR3 sequence is 15 residues long. V lost 4 bases and J 5 bases, leaving 14 bases between the germline ends. CDR3 in DNA: TGTGCCAGTAGTAACCAGGGTACCGGTACCGGGGAGCTGTTTTTT. The encoded protein is CASSNQGTGTGELFF.

J is TRBJ2-7 and V is TRBV6-4; 9 positions match TRBD2. This CDR3 has 16 amino acids. The V segment lost 4 bases and the J segment 2 bases; nucleotides outside the gene matches: 9. The germline V gene has CDR1 MRHNA and CDR2 SNTAGT. The CDR3: CASSGSGGPPTYEQYF. In nucleotides, the CDR3 is TGTGCCAGCAGTGGAAGCGGGGGGCCCCCTACCTACGAGCAGTACTTC.

The chain employs TRBV6-5 and TRBJ2-5, with 8 bases that match TRBD1. This CDR3 has 14 residues. Germline V gene data show CDR1 as MNHEY and CDR2 as SVGAGI. The junction had 7 bases not matched to a gene; V was cut back by 5 bases and J by 5 bases. In nucleotides, the CDR3 is TGTGCCAGCAGTCCGGGACAGGCCCGGGAGACCCAGTACTTC. It encodes CASSPGQARETQYF.

The chain combines TRBV29-1 with TRBJ2-7; 12 bases are shared with TRBD2. The ends lost 5 bases at V and 2 bases at J; junction bases unmatched: 10. Germline assignment: CDR1 SQVTM and CDR2 ANQGSEA. The CDR3 sequence is 16 residues long. The CDR3 DNA reads as TGCAGCGTTCTTATGGGACTAGCGGGTCAAACCTACGAGCAGTACTTC. This codes for CSVLMGLAGQTYEQYF.

V usage is TRBV3-1 (or the pseudogene TRBV3-2) and J usage is TRBJ1-2; tentatively, D is TRBD1 (5 bases). Germline CDR1 and CDR2: LGHDT and YNNKEL (reference sequence). Trimming stripped 0 bases from V and 5 bases from J, with 10 bases between. The CDR3 length is 14 residues. This CDR3 is CASSQDQGRYGYTF. As DNA, the CDR3 is TGTGCCAGCAGCCAAGATCAGGGCAGATATGGCTACACCTTC.

This rearrangement joins TRBV4-3 to TRBJ2-7; 9 nucleotides agree with TRBD1. The V and J ends lost 0 bases and 6 bases, in that order; junction bases with no gene match: 9. This CDR3 is 16 amino acids long. CDR1 is LGHNA and CDR2 is YSLEER in the germline V gene. The CDR3 coding sequence is TGCGCCAGCAGCCAAGATTGGGACAGGGACTCAGGCGAGCAGTACTTC. The encoded protein is CASSQDWDRDSGEQYF.